One sample yielded the 10 T cell receptor beta chains listed below, sequenced in a study of cytomegalovirus exposure and HLA in healthy donors. A multiplex PCR was run with 60 Vbeta primers and 13 Jbeta primers. The protocol was immunoSEQ multiplex PCR, while the TCRdb copy is restricted to in-frame clones and leaves out a portion. The top ten clones hold about 2.5% of a sample with 180,000 or so clones, roughly three quarters of them seen once. Input material: PBMCs. The receptors were gathered from a woman younger than 45 in good health and CMV-seropositive.

By sample share, this clone is medium-sized. This chain links TRBV4-1 with TRBJ2-1, with D uncertain. This CDR3 is built from 16 residues. Trimming removed 0 bases at V and 0 bases at J, with 9 bases between. The germline V gene has CDR1 MGHRA and CDR2 YSYEKL. The CDR3 nucleotides are TGCGCCAGCAGCCAAGAATCTTCGAGCTCCTACAATGAGCAGTTCTTC. Translated: CASSQESSSSYNEQFF.

The chain combines TRBV4-3 with TRBJ2-5, with a possible D match to TRBD2 (5 bases). V was pared by 6 bases and J by 1 base, with 12 bases between. Germline V gene data show CDR1 as LGHNA and CDR2 as YSLEER. The CDR3 totals 14 residues. CDR3 sequence: CASSRGPLQETQYF. CDR3 coding DNA: TGCGCCAGCAGTCGCGGGCCGCTCCAAGAGACCCAGTACTTC.

Details on this clone: One junction end does not reproduce the germline sequence, and a read error may be involved. The V call is TRBV11-3, the J call TRBJ2-4, with a tentative D call TRBD2 (6 bases). The CDR3 length is 18 residues. Germline V gene lookup returns CDR1 SGHNT and CDR2 YENEEA. The CDR3 here is CASSLAGDLYASKNIQCF. CDR3 DNA sequence: TGTGCCAGCAGCTTAGCGGGGGATCTCTACGCGTCCAAAAACATTCAGTGCTTC.

This clone showed up just a few times. The chain has TRBV10-2 and TRBJ2-1; perhaps TRBD2 as D (5 bases). The V and J ends lost 6 bases and 5 bases respectively, with 20 bases between them. Germline CDR1 and CDR2: WSHSY and SAAADI. The CDR3 has 16 residues. The CDR3 coding sequence is TGCGCCAGCAGCCCTCCGAGGGCCTCGATGCACAATGAGCAGTTCTTC. Translating it yields CASSPPRASMHNEQFF.

This chain uses TRBV5-1 with TRBJ2-7, with TRBD1 as a possible D gene (6 bases). Trimming took off 0 bases at V and 2 bases at J, with 12 bases between the two ends. Germline V gene lookup returns CDR1 SGHRS and CDR2 YFSETQ. The length of the CDR3 is 15 residues. The CDR3 bases are TGCGCCAGCAGCTTGGGCAACTCAGGGGCCTACGAGCAGTACTTC. It yields the protein CASSLGNSGAYEQYF.

In this sample, this clone turned up a few times. V gene TRBV4-1 combines with J gene TRBJ2-5; 11 nucleotides align to TRBD2. The CDR3 covers 15 residues. Germline V gene sequence: CDR1 MGHRA, CDR2 YSYEKL. Trimming cost V 7 bases and J 4 bases; bases outside gene matches: 8. DNA for the CDR3: TGCGCCAGCACGGTAGTAGCGGGGGGGCGAGAGACCCAGTACTTC. This codes for CASTVVAGGRETQYF.

This clone has only a few counts. The CDR3 nucleotides are TGCGCCAGCAGGACGGGACTAGCGGCGAGGAATGAGCAGTTCTTC. Its translation is CASRTGLAARNEQFF. V and J are TRBV10-2 and TRBJ2-1, with 11 bases matching TRBD2. The ends lost 6 bases at V and 7 bases at J; junction bases unmatched: 8. This CDR3 has 15 amino acids. The germline V gene has CDR1 WSHSY and CDR2 SAAADI.

The chain's CDR3 is CASGQTGGTNTGELFF. The CDR3 DNA reads as TGTGCTAGTGGGCAGACAGGGGGCACCAACACCGGGGAGCTGTTTTTT. V and J are TRBV12-5 and TRBJ2-2, with 10 nucleotides matching TRBD1. The germline V gene has CDR1 LGHNT and CDR2 FRNRAP. The CDR3 is made up of 16 amino acids. Losses at the gene ends were 6 bases for V and 2 bases for J; bases not matched to a gene: 6.

This sequence joins TRBV6-5 and TRBJ1-6; 10 bases are a match to TRBD1. The trim removed 2 bases at V and 9 bases at J, leaving 4 bases unmatched. Germline V CDR1 and CDR2: MNHEY, SVGAGI. There are 15 residues in the CDR3. Written as DNA, the CDR3 is TGTGCCAGCAGTTACCGGGACAGGGGTGGTTCACCCCTCCACTTT. Protein: CASSYRDRGGSPLHF.

The rearrangement joins TRBV10-3 to TRBJ2-3; TRBD2 agrees at 8 bases. Germline V gene lookup returns CDR1 ENHRY and CDR2 SYGVKD. J lost 4 bases, V lost 3 bases, and 21 bases had no gene match. The CDR3 has 20 residues. CDR3 DNA sequence: TGTGCCATCAGTGATCTTCAAGAGACTAGCGCCCCCCGTTCCCCAGATACGCAGTATTTT. As protein: CAISDLQETSAPRSPDTQYF.